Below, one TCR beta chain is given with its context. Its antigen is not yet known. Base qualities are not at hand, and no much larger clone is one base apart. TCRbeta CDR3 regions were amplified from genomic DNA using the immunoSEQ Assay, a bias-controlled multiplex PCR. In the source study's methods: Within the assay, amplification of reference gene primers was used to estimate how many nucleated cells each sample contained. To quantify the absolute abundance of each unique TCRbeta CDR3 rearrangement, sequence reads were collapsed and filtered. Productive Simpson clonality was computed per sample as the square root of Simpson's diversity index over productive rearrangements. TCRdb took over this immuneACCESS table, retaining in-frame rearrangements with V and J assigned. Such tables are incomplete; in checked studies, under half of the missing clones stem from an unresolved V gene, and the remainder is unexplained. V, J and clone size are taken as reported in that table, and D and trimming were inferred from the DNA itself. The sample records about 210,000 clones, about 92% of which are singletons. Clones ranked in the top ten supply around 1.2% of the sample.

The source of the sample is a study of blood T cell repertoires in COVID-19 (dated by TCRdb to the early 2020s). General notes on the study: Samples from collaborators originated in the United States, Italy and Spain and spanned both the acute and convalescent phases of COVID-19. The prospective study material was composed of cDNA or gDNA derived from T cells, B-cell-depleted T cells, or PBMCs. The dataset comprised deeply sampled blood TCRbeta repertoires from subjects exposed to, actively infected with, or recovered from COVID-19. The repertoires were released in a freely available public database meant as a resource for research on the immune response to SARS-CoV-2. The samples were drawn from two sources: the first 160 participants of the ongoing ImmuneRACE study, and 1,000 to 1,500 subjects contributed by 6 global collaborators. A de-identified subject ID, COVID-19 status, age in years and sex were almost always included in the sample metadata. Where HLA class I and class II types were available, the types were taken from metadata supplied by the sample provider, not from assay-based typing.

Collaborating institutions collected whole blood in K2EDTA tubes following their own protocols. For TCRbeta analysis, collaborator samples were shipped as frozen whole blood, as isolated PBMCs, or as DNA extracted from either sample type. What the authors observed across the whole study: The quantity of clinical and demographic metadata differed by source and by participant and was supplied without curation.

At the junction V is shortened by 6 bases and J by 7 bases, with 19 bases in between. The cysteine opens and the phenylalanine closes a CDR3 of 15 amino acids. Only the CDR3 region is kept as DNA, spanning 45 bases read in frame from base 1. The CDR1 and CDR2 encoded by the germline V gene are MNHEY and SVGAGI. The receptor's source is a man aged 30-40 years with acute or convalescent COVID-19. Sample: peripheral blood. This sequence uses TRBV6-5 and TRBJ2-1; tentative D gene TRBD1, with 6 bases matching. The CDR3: CASRSPSQGKNEQFF. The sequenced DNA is TGTGCCAGCAGAAGTCCATCTCAGGGGAAAAATGAGCAGTTCTTC.